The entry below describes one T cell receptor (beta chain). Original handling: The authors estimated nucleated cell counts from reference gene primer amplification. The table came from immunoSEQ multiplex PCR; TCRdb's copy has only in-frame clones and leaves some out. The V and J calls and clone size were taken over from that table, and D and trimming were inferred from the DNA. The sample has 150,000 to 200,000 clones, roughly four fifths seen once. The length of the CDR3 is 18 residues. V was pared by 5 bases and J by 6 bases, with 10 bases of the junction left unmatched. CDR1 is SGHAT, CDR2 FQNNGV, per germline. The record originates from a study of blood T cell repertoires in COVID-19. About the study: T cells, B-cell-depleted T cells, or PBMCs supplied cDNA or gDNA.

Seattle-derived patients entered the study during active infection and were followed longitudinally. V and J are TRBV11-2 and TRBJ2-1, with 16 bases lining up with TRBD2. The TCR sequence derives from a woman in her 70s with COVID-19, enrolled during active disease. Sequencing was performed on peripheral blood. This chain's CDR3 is CASSILSGTSGRANEQFF. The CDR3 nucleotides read TGTGCCAGCAGCATTCTATCCGGGACTAGCGGGAGGGCCAATGAGCAGTTCTTC.